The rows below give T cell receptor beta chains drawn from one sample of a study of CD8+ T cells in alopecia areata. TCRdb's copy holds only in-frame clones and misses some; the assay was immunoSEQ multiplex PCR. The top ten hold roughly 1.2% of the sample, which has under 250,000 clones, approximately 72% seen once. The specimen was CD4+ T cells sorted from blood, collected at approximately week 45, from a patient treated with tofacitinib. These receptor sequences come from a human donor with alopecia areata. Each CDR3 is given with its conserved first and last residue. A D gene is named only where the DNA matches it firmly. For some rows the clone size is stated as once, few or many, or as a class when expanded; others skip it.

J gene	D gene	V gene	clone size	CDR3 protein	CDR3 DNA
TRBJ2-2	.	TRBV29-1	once	CSVRLSDTGELFF	TGCAGCGTGAGGCTTTCGGACACCGGGGAGCTGTTTTTT
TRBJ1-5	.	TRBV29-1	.	CSVAGGSNQPQHF	TGCAGCGTCGCGGGCGGGAGCAATCAGCCCCAGCATTTT
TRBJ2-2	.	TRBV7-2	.	CASSLVSGRGTGELFF	TGTGCCAGCAGCTTAGTTTCAGGGCGGGGCACCGGGGAGCTGTTTTTT
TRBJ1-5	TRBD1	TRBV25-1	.	CASSGTGGLGNQPQHF	TGTGCCAGCAGTGGAACAGGGGGCCTTGGCAATCAGCCCCAGCATTTT
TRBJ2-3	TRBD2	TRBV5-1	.	CASRTEAGGIADTQYF	TGCGCCAGCAGGACAGAAGCGGGGGGCATTGCAGATACGCAGTATTTT
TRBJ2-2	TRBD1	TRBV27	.	CASSSINRDRGNTGELFF	TGTGCCAGCAGTTCCATCAACCGGGACAGGGGGAACACCGGGGAGCTGTTTTTT
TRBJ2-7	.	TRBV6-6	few	CASSGGTEKYYEQYF	TGTGCCAGCAGCGGCGGGACCGAAAAGTACTACGAGCAGTACTTC
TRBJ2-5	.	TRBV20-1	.	CSAAPLETQYF	TGCAGTGCTGCCCCTCTAGAGACCCAGTACTTC
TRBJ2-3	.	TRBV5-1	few	CASSRGSTPGSTDTQYF	TGCGCCAGCAGTCGAGGCTCCACTCCCGGATCCACAGATACGCAGTATTTT
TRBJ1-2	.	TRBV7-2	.	CASSPIQNYGYTF	TGTGCCAGCAGCCCGATCCAAAACTATGGCTACACCTTC
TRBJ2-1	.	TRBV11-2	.	CASSLRYEQFF	TGTGCCAGCAGCTTACGTTACGAGCAGTTCTTC
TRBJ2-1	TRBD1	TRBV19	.	CASSGPGQGSDEQFF	TGTGCCAGTAGTGGGCCGGGACAGGGGAGCGATGAGCAGTTCTTC
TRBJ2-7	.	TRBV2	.	CASRETALHSYEQYF	TGTGCCAGCAGGGAAACAGCCTTACACTCCTACGAGCAGTACTTC
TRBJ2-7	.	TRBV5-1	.	CASRSDYEQYF	TGCGCCAGCAGATCTGATTACGAGCAGTACTTC
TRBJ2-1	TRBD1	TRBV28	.	CASNRQGTDNEQFF	TGTGCCAGCAATAGACAGGGTACGGACAATGAGCAGTTCTTC
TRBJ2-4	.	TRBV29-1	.	CSVGGGDRKNIQYF	TGCAGCGTGGGGGGCGGGGATCGCAAAAACATTCAGTACTTC